This passage covers 23 T cell receptor beta chains from one sample sequenced in a study of blood T cell repertoires in COVID-19. Here immunoSEQ multiplex PCR was the method, and the copy in TCRdb shows in-frame clones only, minus some. The table includes 180,000 or so clones, around 83% detected once. The sequencing sample was made of peripheral blood. The receptors were gathered from a woman aged 80 or over in a cohort sampled during active or convalescent COVID-19.

This clone was counted only a few times. This sequence joins TRBV12-3 or TRBV12-4 and TRBJ1-6; 7 bases map to TRBD1. This CDR3 comprises 13 residues. Trimming cost V 6 bases and J 8 bases; bases outside gene matches: 4. CDR3 amino acids: CASRLDRYSPLHF. The CDR3 nucleotides read TGTGCCAGCAGATTGGACAGGTATTCACCCCTCCACTTT.

J is TRBJ2-7 and V is TRBV6-4, with 7 bases matching TRBD1. The CDR3 is 14 residues long. Germline loops: CDR1 MRHNA, CDR2 SNTAGT. Germline trimming cut 6 bases from V and 3 bases from J; bases unmatched to any gene: 8. CDR3 coding DNA: TGTGCCAGCAGAAAACGGACAGGACTCTACGAGCAGTACGTC. Translation: CASRKRTGLYEQYV.

The chain recombines TRBV7-2 with TRBJ1-1; 9 nucleotides line up with TRBD1. The junction had 5 bases not matched to a gene; V was cut back by 3 bases and J by 0 bases. Germline lookup yields CDR1 SGHTA and CDR2 FQGNSA. The CDR3 length is 16 residues. The CDR3 region has the DNA TGTGCCAGCAGCTTGGGGACAGGGCTCATGAACACTGAAGCTTTCTTT. Amino acid sequence: CASSLGTGLMNTEAFF.

The sample holds a few counts of this clone. This rearrangement joins TRBV30 to TRBJ1-2, with TRBD1 as a possible D gene (6 bases). The CDR3 consists of 14 residues. Germline assignment: CDR1 GTSNPN and CDR2 SVGIG (reference sequence). V was clipped by 5 bases and J by 6 bases, with 19 bases between them. CDR3 region: CAWGGERVGHGYTF. In DNA, the CDR3 is TGTGCCTGGGGGGGCGAGAGAGTTGGTCATGGCTACACCTTC.

The CDR3, as DNA: TGCGCCAGCAGCCAAGCCGGGGGGTCCACCTACGAGCAGTACTTC. It codes for CASSQAGGSTYEQYF. This chain joins TRBV4-1 and TRBJ2-7; TRBD2 matches at 7 bases. The germline V gene has CDR1 MGHRA and CDR2 YSYEKL. With 1 base clipped from V and 2 bases from J, the junction kept 5 bases outside the gene matches. This CDR3 has 15 residues.

V is TRBV3-1 (or the pseudogene TRBV3-2) and J is TRBJ1-6; 9 bases are a match to TRBD1. Trimming at V came to 4 bases and at J to 6 bases, leaving 7 bases not matched to a gene. The CDR3 covers 16 residues. The germline V gene has CDR1 LGHDT and CDR2 YNNKEL (reference sequence). CDR3: CASSRTGVLINSPLHF. Here the CDR3 DNA reads TGTGCCAGCAGCCGGACAGGGGTTCTTATTAATTCACCCCTCCACTTT.

This clone was counted a single time. The CDR3 nucleotides read TGCAGTGCAAGTGCGGGGTTCCCAAATTCACCCCTCCACTTT. Translating it yields CSASAGFPNSPLHF. This sequence joins TRBV20-1 and TRBJ1-6; no reliable D call. Deletions cut 6 bases from V and 7 bases from J, with 16 bases between. Germline V lookup: CDR1 DFQATT, CDR2 SNEGSKA (reference sequence). The CDR3 sequence is 14 residues long.

The V call is TRBV11-2, the J call TRBJ2-7; possibly TRBD2 for D (6 bases). This CDR3 spans 14 amino acids. Germline CDR1 reads SGHAT; CDR2 reads FQNNGV. V was cut by 9 bases and J by 0 bases, with 15 bases left in between. The CDR3 coding sequence is TGTGCCAGTGGGCGGGACCGGACCTCCTACGAGCAGTACTTC. Its translation: CASGRDRTSYEQYF.

The chain couples TRBV6-2 or TRBV6-3 to TRBJ1-4; the D gene is possibly TRBD1 (5 bases). The V gene lost 5 bases and the J gene lost 12 bases, with 16 bases spanning the gap. Looked up from germline, CDR1 is MNHEY and CDR2 is SVGEGT. The CDR3 runs to 13 residues. DNA of the CDR3: TGTGCCAGCAGTCTCTCGGGGGAGATGGAACTGTTTTTT. Amino acids: CASSLSGEMELFF.

The gene calls are TRBV5-4 and TRBJ1-2; 9 nucleotides align to TRBD1. Trimming removed 2 bases from V and 5 bases from J; junction bases left unmatched: 4. Germline V gene sequence: CDR1 SGHNT, CDR2 YYREEE (reference sequence). This CDR3 region has 14 residues. In DNA, the CDR3 is TGTGCCAGCAGCTTCCGACAGGGGGGGTATGGCTACACCTTC. This codes for CASSFRQGGYGYTF.

The J gene is TRBJ1-2, the V gene TRBV3-1 (or the pseudogene TRBV3-2), with TRBD1 matching 12 bases. CDR3 size: 20 residues. V lost 4 bases to trimming and J lost 0 bases; unmatched junction nucleotides: 15. Germline CDR1 LGHDT, CDR2 YNNKEL (reference sequence). CDR3 sequence: CASSRHRSGTGGDPNYGYTF. CDR3 nucleotide sequence: TGTGCCAGCAGCCGCCACCGTTCGGGGACAGGGGGCGACCCTAACTATGGCTACACCTTC.

The chain carries TRBV5-1 and TRBJ2-7; 8 bases are shared with TRBD2. This CDR3 is built from 13 residues. The junction had 7 bases not matched to a gene; V was cut back by 5 bases and J by 6 bases. Germline V CDR1 and CDR2: SGHRS, YFSETQ. The CDR3 here is CASRAGVLGEQYV. CDR3 nucleotide sequence: TGCGCCAGCAGAGCGGGAGTCTTGGGCGAGCAGTACGTC.

The chain employs TRBV9 and TRBJ1-3; TRBD1 might be the D (6 bases). CDR3 size: 15 residues. Trimming removed 3 bases from V and 8 bases from J, with 18 bases in between. Per the germline V gene, CDR1 is SGDLS and CDR2 is YYNGEE. The CDR3 DNA follows: TGTGCCAGCAGCGAGGGGGACACCCTTCTCTACACCATATATTTT. The encoded protein is CASSEGDTLLYTIYF.

The chain combines TRBV2 with TRBJ2-7; TRBD1 might be the D (5 bases). V lost 6 bases, J lost 0 bases, and 12 bases lay in between. Germline CDR1 SNHLY, CDR2 FYNNEI. This CDR3 is built from 14 residues. The CDR3 loop is CASRSQGSSYEQYV. Written as DNA, the CDR3 is TGTGCCAGCAGGAGTCAGGGAAGCTCCTACGAGCAGTACGTC.

CDR3 nucleotides: TGTGCCAGCAGTTTATCCCCAGGGGGGTACTATGGCTACACCTTC. Its protein product is CASSLSPGGYYGYTF. The chain joins TRBV27 to TRBJ1-2; 7 bases are a match to TRBD1. After removal of 0 bases from V and 3 bases from J, the junction contained 4 bases not matched to a gene. This CDR3 is 15 amino acids long. Germline CDR1 reads MNHEY; CDR2 reads SMNVEV (reference sequence).

The chain carries TRBV10-3 and TRBJ2-3; TRBD2 aligns across 8 bases. Unmatched junction bases numbered 20, after V lost 6 bases and J lost 3 bases. The CDR3 is 19 residues long. CDR1 and CDR2 from the germline V gene are ENHRY and SYGVKD. The CDR3 sequence: CAIRSVSGGGSRGTDTQYF. The CDR3 nucleotides read TGTGCCATCAGGTCGGTCAGCGGGGGTGGGTCTCGGGGGACAGATACGCAGTATTTT.

The DNA of the CDR3 is TGTGCCAGCAGTGGGACTCGCACTGAAGCTTTCTTT. Translating it yields CASSGTRTEAFF. The V gene is TRBV2, the J gene TRBJ1-1; D is ambiguous. CDR1 is SNHLY, CDR2 FYNNEI, per germline. CDR3 size: 12 residues. The germline V and J ends were trimmed by 4 bases and 4 bases, with 7 bases remaining between them.

The chain is built from TRBV6-5 and TRBJ2-7, with 7 bases aligning to TRBD2. The trim removed 4 bases at V and 7 bases at J, leaving 7 bases unmatched. The CDR3 contains 13 residues. Germline V gene data show CDR1 as MNHEY and CDR2 as SVGAGI. Here the CDR3 reads CASSSGPGREQYV. In DNA, the CDR3 is TGTGCCAGCAGTTCGGGACCCGGGAGGGAGCAGTACGTC.

This rearrangement joins TRBV19 to TRBJ1-1; D is unresolved. The CDR3 spans 14 residues. Between the trimmed V and J ends, which lost 0 bases and 5 bases, there was a span of 10 bases. Germline-derived CDR1 and CDR2 are LNHDA and SQIVND (reference sequence). CDR3 in DNA: TGTGCCAGTAGTATAGAGGGAGGCTATACTGAAGCTTTCTTT. This codes for CASSIEGGYTEAFF. Supplemented by reference TRBV19 and TRBJ1-1, the full variable domain reads DGGITQSPKYLFRKEGQNVTLSCEQNLNHDAMYWYRQDPGQGLRLIYYSQIVNDFQKGDIAEGYSVSREKKESFPLTVTSAQKNPTAFYLCASSIEGGYTEAFFGQGTRLTVV.

The CDR3 coding sequence is TGTGCCAGCTCACCCGCCGGTAATCAGCCCCAGCATTTT. It is translated as CASSPAGNQPQHF. V is TRBV18 and J is TRBJ1-5; D is unclear. With 3 bases removed from V and 4 bases from J, the gap between germline ends came to 7 bases. Germline V gene data show CDR1 as KGHSH and CDR2 as LQKENI. The CDR3 is 13 amino acids.

V is TRBV7-2 and J is TRBJ2-7; 8 nucleotides match TRBD2. The germline gives CDR1 SGHTA, CDR2 FQGNSA. J was trimmed by 2 bases and V by 4 bases; bases with no gene match: 7. This CDR3 is 15 amino acids long. CDR3 sequence: CASSSGGLHTYEQYF. For the CDR3, the DNA is TGTGCCAGCAGCTCGGGGGGGCTCCATACCTACGAGCAGTACTTC.

V gene TRBV6-5 combines with J gene TRBJ1-2; possible D gene TRBD1, 5 bases. Trimming took 0 bases from V and 0 from J, leaving 8 bases between them. The CDR3 totals 15 residues. CDR1 is MNHEY and CDR2 is SVGAGI in the germline V gene. CDR3 sequence (DNA): TGTGCCAGCAGTTACTCCACAGGTCCTAACTATGGCTACACCTTC. Its protein product is CASSYSTGPNYGYTF.

The chain couples TRBV9 to TRBJ1-2; TRBD1 might be the D (5 bases). Deletions cut 0 bases from V and 3 bases from J, with 12 bases between. Germline V gene lookup returns CDR1 SGDLS and CDR2 YYNGEE. This CDR3 is built from 15 residues. The CDR3 DNA follows: TGTGCCAGCAGCGTAGTGGGGCAGGGTGACTATGGCTACACCTTC. Translation: CASSVVGQGDYGYTF.